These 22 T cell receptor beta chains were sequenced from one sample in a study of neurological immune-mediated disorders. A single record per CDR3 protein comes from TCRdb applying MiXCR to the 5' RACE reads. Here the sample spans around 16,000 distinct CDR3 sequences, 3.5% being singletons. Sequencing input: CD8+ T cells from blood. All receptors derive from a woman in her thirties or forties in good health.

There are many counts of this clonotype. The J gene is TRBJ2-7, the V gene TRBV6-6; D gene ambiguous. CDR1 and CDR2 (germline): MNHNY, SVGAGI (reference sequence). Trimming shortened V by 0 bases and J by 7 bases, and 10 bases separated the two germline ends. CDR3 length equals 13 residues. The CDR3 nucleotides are TGTGCCAGCAGTTACTCGTCTGGGAAGGAGCAGTACTTC. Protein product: CASSYSSGKEQYF.

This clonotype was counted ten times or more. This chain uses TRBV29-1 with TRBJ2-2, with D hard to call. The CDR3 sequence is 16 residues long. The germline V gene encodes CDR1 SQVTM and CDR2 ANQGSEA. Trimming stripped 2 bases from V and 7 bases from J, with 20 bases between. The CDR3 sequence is CSVESPEFTRNGELFF. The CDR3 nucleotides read TGCAGCGTTGAATCCCCGGAGTTCACTCGTAACGGGGAGCTGTTTTTT.

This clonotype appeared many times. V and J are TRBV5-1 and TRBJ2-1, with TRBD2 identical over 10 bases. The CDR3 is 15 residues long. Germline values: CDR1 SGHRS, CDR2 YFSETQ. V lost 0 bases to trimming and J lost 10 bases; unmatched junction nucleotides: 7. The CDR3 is CASSLGLAGAEEQFF. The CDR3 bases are TGCGCCAGCAGCTTGGGGCTAGCGGGAGCTGAGGAGCAGTTCTTC. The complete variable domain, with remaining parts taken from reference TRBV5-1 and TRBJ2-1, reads KAGVTQTPRYLIKTRGQQVTLSCSPISGHRSVSWYQQTPGQGLQFLFEYFSETQRNKGNFPGRFSGRQFSNSRSEMNVSTLELGDSALYLCASSLGLAGAEEQFFGPGTRLTVL.

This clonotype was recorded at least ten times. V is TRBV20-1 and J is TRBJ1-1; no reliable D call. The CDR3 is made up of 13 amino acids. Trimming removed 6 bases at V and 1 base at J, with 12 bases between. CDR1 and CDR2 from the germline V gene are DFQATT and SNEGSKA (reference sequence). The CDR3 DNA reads TGCAGTGCCCGCCGGCAGGCGAACACTGAAGCTTTCTTT. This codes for CSARRQANTEAFF.

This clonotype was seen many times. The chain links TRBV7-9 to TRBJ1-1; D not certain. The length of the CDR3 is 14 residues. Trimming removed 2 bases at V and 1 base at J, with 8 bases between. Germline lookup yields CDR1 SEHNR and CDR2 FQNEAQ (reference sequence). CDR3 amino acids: CASSLPRENTEAFF. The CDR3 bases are TGTGCCAGCAGCTTACCTCGGGAGAACACTGAAGCTTTCTTT.

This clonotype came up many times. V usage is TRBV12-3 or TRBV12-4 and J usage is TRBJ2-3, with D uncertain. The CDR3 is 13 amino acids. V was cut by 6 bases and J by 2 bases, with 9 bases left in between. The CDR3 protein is CASSRLSTDTQYF. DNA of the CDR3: TGTGCCAGCAGCCGACTTTCCACAGATACGCAGTATTTT.

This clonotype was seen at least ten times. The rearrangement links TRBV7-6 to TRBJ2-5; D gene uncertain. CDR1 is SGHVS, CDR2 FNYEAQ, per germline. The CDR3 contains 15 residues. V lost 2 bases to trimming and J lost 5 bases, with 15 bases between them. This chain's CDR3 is CASSLTSWVEETQYF. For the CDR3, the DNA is TGTGCCAGCAGCTTAACGTCTTGGGTCGAGGAGACCCAGTACTTC. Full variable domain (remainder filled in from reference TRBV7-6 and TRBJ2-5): GAGVSQSPRYKVTKRGQDVALRCDPISGHVSLYWYRQALGQGPEFLTYFNYEAQQDKSGLPNDRFSAERPEGSISTLTIQRTEQRDSAMYRCASSLTSWVEETQYFGPGTRLLVL.

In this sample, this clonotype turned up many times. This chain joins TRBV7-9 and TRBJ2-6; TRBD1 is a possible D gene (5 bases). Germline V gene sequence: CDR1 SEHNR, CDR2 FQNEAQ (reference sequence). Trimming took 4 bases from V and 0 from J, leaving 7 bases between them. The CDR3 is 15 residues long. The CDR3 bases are TGTGCCAGCAGCTCCGACAGCTCTGGGGCCAACGTCCTGACTTTC. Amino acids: CASSSDSSGANVLTF.

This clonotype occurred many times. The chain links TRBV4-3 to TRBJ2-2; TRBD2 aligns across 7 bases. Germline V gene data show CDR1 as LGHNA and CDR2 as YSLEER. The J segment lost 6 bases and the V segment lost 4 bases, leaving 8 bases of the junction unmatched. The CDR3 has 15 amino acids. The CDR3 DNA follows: TGCGCCAGCAGCCCTAGAAAGGGGAGGGCCGGGGAGCTGTTTTTT. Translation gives CASSPRKGRAGELFF.

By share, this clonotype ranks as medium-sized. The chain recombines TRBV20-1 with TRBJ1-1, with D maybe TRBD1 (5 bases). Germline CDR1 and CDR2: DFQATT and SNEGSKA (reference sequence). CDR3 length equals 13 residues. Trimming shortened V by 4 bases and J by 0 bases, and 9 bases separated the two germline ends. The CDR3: CSATGNMNTEAFF. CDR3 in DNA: TGCAGTGCTACAGGGAACATGAACACTGAAGCTTTCTTT.

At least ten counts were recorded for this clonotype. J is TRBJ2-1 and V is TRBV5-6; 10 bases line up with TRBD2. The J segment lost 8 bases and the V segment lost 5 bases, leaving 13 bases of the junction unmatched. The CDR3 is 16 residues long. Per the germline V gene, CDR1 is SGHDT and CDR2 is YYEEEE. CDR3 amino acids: CASSEITSGMLYEQFF. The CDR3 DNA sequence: TGTGCCAGCAGTGAGATCACTAGCGGGATGTTATATGAGCAGTTCTTC.

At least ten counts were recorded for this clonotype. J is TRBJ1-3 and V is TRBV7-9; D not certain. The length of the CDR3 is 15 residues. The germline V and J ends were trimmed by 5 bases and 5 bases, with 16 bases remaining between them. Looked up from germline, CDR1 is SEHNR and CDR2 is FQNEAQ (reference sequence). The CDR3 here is CASSPPEKGRNTIYF. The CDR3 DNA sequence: TGTGCCAGCAGCCCACCCGAAAAGGGCAGAAACACCATATATTTT.

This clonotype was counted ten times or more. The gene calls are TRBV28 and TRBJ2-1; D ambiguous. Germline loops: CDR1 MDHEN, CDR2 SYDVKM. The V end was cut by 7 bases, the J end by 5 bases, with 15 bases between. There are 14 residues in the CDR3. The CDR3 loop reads CASTYPREDNEQFF. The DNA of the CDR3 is TGTGCCAGCACCTACCCGAGAGAGGACAATGAGCAGTTCTTC.

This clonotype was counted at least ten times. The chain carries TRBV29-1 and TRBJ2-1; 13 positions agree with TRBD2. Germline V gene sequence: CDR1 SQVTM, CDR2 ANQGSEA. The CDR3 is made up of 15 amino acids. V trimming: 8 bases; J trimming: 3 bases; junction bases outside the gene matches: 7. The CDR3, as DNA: TGCAGCCATCGGACTAGCGGGAGTTTCTACAATGAGCAGTTCTTC. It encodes CSHRTSGSFYNEQFF.

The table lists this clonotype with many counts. CDR3 coding DNA: TGTGCCAGCAGCTTAGGTGGACAGTCCTACGAGCAGTACTTC. Its translation is CASSLGGQSYEQYF. This chain joins TRBV7-9 and TRBJ2-7, with D perhaps matching TRBD1 (6 bases). V was pared by 1 base and J by 1 base, with 8 bases between. CDR1 and CDR2 from the germline V gene are SEHNR and FQNEAQ (reference sequence). The CDR3 covers 14 residues. The entire variable domain, with the rest obtained from reference TRBV7-9 and TRBJ2-7, is as follows: DTGVSQNPRHKITKRGQNVTFRCDPISEHNRLYWYRQTLGQGPEFLTYFQNEAQLEKSRLLSDRFSAERPKGSFSTLEIQRTEQGDSAMYLCASSLGGQSYEQYFGPGTRLTVT.

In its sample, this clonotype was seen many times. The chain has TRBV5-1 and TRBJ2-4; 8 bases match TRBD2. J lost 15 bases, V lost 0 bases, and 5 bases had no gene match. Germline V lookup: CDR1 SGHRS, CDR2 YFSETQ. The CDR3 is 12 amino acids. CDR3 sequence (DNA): TGCGCCAGCAGCTTGGATGGGACTAGGATGTACTTC. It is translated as CASSLDGTRMYF.

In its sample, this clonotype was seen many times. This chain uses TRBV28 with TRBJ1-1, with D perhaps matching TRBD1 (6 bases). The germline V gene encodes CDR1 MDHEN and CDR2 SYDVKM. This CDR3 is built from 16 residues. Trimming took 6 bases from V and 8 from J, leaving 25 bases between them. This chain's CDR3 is CASSPWDTAGRSEAFF. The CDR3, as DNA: TGTGCCAGCAGCCCTTGGGACACGGCTGGCCGTTCGGAAGCTTTCTTT.

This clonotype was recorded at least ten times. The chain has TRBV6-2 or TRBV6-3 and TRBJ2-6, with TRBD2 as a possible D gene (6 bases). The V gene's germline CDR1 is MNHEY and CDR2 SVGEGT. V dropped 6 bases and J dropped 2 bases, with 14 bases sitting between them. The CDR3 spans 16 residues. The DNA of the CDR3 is TGTGCCAGCAGCCCCGATGGGGGGACTGGGGCCAACGTCCTGACTTTC. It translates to CASSPDGGTGANVLTF.

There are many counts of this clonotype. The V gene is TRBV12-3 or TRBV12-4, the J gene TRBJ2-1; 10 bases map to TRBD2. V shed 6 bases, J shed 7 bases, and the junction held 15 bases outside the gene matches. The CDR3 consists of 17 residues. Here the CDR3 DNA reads TGTGCCAGCAGGCGGCCGGGGCTAGCGGGAGTAAAGAATGAGCAGTTCTTC. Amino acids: CASRRPGLAGVKNEQFF.

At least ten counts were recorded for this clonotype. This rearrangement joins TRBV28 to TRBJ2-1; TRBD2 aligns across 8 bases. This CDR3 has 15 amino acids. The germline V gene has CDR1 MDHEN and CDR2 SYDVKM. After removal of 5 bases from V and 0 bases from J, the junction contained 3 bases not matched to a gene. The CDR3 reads CASSMSGSSYNEQFF. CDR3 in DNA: TGTGCCAGCAGTATGAGCGGGAGCTCCTACAATGAGCAGTTCTTC. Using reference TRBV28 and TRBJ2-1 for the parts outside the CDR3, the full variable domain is DVKVTQSSRYLVKRTGEKVFLECVQDMDHENMFWYRQDPGLGLRLIYFSYDVKMKEKGDIPEGYSVSREKKERFSLILESASTNQTSMYLCASSMSGSSYNEQFFGPGTRLTVL.

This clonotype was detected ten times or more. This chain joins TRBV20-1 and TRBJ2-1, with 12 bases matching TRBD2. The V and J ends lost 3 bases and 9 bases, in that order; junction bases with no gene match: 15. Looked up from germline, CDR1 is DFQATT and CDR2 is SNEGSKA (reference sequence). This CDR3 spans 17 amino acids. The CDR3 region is CSASRLLASGRDGEQFF. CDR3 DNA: TGCAGTGCTAGTAGGTTGTTGGCTAGCGGGAGGGATGGTGAGCAGTTCTTC.

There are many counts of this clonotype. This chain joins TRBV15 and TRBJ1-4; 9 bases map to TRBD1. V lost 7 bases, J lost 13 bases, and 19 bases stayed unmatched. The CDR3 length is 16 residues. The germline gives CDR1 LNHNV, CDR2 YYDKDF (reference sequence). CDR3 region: CATNLGQGVAHERLFF. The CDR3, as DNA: TGTGCCACCAACCTGGGACAGGGAGTAGCCCATGAACGACTGTTTTTT.